This TCR beta chain was found in a study of PD-1 blockade in classical Hodgkin lymphoma. Libraries were prepared by immunoSEQ multiplex PCR; TCRdb keeps only in-frame clonotypes and omits some of them. The sample has tens of thousands of clones, nearly 95% seen once. The time point is: newly diagnosed, previously untreated cHL patient sample. The TCR originated in a human donor with classical Hodgkin lymphoma. The sample was peripheral blood mononuclear cells (PBMCs).

Written as DNA, the CDR3 is TGTGCCAGTAGTATATTGGGTGGTGGTAGCCACCCTTTAGAGCAGTTCTTC. It specifies CASSILGGGSHPLEQFF. The chain employs TRBV19 and TRBJ2-1; D not certain. The CDR3 is 17 amino acids. Germline V gene sequence: CDR1 LNHDA, CDR2 SQIVND (reference sequence). V lost 2 bases and J 10 bases, leaving 24 bases between the germline ends.